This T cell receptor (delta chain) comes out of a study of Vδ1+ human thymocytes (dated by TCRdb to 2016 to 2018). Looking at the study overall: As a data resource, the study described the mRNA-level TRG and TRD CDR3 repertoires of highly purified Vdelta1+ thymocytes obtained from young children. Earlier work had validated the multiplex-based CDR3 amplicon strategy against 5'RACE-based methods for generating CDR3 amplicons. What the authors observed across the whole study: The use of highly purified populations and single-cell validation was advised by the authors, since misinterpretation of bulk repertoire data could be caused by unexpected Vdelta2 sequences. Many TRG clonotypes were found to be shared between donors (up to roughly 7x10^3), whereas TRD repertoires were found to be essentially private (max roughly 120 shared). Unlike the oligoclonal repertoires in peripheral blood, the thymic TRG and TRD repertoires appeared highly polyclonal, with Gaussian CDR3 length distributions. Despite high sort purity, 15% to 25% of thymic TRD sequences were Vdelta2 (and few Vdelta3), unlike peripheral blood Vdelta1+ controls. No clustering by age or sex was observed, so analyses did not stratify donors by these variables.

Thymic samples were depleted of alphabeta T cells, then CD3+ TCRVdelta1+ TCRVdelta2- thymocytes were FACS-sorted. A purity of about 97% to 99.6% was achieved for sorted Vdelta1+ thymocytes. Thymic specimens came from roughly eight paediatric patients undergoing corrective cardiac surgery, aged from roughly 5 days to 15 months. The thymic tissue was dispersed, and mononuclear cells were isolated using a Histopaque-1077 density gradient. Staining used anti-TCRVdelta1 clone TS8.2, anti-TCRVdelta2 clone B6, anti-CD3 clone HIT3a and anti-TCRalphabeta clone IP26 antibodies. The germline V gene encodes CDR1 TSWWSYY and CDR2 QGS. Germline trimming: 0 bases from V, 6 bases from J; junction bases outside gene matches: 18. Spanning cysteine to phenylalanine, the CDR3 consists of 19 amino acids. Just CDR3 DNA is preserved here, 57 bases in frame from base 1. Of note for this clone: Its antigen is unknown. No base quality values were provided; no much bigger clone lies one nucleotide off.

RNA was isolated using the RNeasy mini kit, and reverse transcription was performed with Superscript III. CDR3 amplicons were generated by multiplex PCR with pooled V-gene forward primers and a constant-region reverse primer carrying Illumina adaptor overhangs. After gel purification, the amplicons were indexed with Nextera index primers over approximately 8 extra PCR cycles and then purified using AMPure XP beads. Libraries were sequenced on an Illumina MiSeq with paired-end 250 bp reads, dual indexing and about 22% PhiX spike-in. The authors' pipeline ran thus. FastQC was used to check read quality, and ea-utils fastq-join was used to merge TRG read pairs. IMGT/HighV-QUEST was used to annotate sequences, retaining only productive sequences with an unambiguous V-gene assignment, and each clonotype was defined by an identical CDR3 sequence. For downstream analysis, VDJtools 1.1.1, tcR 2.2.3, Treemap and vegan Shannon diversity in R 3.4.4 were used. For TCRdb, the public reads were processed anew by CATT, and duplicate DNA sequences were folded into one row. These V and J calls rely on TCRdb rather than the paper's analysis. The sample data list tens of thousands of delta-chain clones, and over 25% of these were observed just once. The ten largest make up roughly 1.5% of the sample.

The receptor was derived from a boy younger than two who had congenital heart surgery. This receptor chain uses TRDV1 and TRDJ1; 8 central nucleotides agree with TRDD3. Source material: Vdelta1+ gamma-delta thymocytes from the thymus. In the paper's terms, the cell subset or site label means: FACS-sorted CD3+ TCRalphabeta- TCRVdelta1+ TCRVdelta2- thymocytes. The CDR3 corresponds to CALGELRPYCAGGRNKLIF. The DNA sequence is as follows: TGTGCTCTTGGGGAACTTAGACCCTACTGTGCTGGGGGACGAAATAAACTCATCTTT.